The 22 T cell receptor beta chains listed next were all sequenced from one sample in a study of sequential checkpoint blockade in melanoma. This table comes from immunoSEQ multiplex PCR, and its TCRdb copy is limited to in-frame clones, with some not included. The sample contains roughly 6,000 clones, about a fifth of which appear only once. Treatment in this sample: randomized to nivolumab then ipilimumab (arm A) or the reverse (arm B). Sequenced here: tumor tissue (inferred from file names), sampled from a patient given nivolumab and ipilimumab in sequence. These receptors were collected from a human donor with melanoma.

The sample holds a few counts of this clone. CDR3 in amino acids: CASSLSTGGHASYGYTF. CDR3 DNA: TGTGCCAGCAGCTTATCGACAGGGGGTCATGCGTCCTATGGCTACACCTTC. The J gene is TRBJ1-2, the V gene TRBV11-3; 9 bases are shared with TRBD1. The CDR3 runs 17 residues. V lost 2 bases to trimming and J lost 4 bases; unmatched junction nucleotides: 11. Per germline, CDR1 SGHNT and CDR2 YENEEA. Full variable domain (remainder filled in from reference TRBV11-3 and TRBJ1-2): EAGVVQSPRYKIIEKKQPVAFWCNPISGHNTLYWYLQNLGQGPELLIRYENEEAVDDSQLPKDRFSAERLKGVDSTLKIQPAELGDSAVYLCASSLSTGGHASYGYTFGSGTRLTVV.

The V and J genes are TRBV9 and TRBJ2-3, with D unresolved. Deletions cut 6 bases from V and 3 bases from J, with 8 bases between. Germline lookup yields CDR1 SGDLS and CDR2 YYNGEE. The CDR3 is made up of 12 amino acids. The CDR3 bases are TGTGCCAGCATGCAGTCGACAGATACGCAGTATTTT. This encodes CASMQSTDTQYF.

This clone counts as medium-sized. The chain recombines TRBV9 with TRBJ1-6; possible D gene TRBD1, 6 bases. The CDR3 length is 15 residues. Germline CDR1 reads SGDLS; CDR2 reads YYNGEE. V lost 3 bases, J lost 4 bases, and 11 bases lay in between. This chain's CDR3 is CASSEDRLYNSPLHF. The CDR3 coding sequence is TGTGCCAGCAGCGAAGACAGGTTATATAATTCACCCCTCCACTTT. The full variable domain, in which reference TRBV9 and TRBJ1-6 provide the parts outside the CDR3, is DSGVTQTPKHLITATGQRVTLRCSPRSGDLSVYWYQQSLDQGLQFLIQYYNGEERAKGNILERFSAQQFPDLHSELNLSSLELGDSALYFCASSEDRLYNSPLHFGNGTRLTVT.

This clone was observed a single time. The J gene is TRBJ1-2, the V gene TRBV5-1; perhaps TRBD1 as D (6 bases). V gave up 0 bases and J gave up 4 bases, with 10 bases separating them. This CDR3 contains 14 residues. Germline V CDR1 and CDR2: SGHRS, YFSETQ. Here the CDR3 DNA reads TGCGCCAGCAGCTTGGAAGGACAGTTCTATGGCTACACCTTC. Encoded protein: CASSLEGQFYGYTF.

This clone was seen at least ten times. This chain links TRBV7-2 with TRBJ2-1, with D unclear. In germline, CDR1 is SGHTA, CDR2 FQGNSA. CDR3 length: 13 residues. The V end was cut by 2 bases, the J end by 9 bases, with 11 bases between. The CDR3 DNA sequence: TGTGCCAGCAGCTTACCTGGGCGGAGTGAGCAGTTCTTC. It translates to CASSLPGRSEQFF.

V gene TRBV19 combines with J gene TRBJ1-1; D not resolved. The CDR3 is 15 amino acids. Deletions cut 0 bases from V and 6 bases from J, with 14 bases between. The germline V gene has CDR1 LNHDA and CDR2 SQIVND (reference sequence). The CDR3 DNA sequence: TGTGCCAGTAGTATAGAAGAGTTGGGAAGCCCTGAAGCTTTCTTT. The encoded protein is CASSIEELGSPEAFF.

The CDR3, as DNA: TGTGCCAGCAGTTTGATCGAAGTTAGGGACACTGAAGCTTTCTTT. The encoded protein is CASSLIEVRDTEAFF. The chain has TRBV2 and TRBJ1-1; no reliable D call. Germline loops: CDR1 SNHLY, CDR2 FYNNEI. This CDR3 comprises 15 residues. Trimming removed 5 bases from V and 3 bases from J, with 16 bases in between.

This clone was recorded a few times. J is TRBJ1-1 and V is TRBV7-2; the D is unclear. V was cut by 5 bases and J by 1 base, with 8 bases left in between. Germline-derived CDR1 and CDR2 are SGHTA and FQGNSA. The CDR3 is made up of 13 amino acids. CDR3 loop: CASSANRNTEAFF. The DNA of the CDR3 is TGTGCCAGCAGCGCTAATCGGAACACTGAAGCTTTCTTT. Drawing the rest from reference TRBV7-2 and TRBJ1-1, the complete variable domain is GAGVSQSPSNKVTEKGKDVELRCDPISGHTALYWYRQSLGQGLEFLIYFQGNSAPDKSGLPSDRFSAERTGGSVSTLTIQRTQQEDSAVYLCASSANRNTEAFFGQGTRLTVV.

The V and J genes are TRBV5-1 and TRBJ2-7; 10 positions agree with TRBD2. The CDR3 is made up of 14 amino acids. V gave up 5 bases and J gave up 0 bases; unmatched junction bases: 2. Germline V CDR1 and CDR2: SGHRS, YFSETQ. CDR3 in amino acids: CASRSGGASYEQYF. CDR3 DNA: TGCGCCAGCAGGAGCGGGGGGGCCTCCTACGAGCAGTACTTC.

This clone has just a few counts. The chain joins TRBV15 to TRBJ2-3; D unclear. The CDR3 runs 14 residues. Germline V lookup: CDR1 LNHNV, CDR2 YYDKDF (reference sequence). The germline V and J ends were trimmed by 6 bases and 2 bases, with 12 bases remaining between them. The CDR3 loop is CATRGPVHTDTQYF. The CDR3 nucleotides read TGTGCCACCAGGGGTCCCGTGCACACAGATACGCAGTATTTT.

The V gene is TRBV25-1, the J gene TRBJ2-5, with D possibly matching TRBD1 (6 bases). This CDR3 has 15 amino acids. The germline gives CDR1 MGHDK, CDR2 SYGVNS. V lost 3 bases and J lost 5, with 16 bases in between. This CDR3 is CASSEAGQSWETQYF. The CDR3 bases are TGTGCCAGCAGTGAGGCCGGACAGAGTTGGGAGACCCAGTACTTC.

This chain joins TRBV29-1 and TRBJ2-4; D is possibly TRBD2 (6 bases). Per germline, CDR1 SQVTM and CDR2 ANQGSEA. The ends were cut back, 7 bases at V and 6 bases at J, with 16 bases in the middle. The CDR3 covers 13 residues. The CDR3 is CSGQADSGNIQYF. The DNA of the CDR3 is TGCAGCGGACAAGCGGATAGCGGAAACATTCAGTACTTC.

CDR3 in amino acids: CASSLRSTGAYNEQFF. CDR3 coding DNA: TGCGCCAGCAGCTTGAGGTCAACGGGGGCCTACAATGAGCAGTTCTTC. V is TRBV5-1 and J is TRBJ2-1; possible D gene TRBD2, 6 bases. The CDR3 sequence is 16 residues long. Germline CDR1 and CDR2: SGHRS and YFSETQ. Trimming stripped 1 base from V and 2 bases from J, with 13 bases between.

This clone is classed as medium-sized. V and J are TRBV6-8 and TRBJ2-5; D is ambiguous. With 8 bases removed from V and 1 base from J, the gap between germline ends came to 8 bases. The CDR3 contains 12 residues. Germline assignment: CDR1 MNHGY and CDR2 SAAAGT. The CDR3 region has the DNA TGTGCCAGCGAAGGTATCCAAGAGACCCAGTACTTC. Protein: CASEGIQETQYF.

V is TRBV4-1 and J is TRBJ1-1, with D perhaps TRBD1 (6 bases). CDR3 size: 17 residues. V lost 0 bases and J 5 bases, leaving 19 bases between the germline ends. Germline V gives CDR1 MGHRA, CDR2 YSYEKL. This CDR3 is CASSQEVGGAWGTEAFF. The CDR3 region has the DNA TGCGCCAGCAGCCAAGAGGTCGGGGGCGCCTGGGGGACTGAAGCTTTCTTT.

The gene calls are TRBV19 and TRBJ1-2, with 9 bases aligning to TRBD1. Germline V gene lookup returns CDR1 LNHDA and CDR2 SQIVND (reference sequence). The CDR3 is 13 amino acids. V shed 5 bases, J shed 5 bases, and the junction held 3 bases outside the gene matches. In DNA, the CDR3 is TGTGCCAGTAGTCCGGGGACAGGGTATGGCTACACCTTC. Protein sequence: CASSPGTGYGYTF.

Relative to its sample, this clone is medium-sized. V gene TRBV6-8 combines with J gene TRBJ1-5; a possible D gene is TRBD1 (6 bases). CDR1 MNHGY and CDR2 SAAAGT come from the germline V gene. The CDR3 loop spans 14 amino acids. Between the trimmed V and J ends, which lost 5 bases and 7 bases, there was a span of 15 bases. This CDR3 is CASSPEGGWQPQHF. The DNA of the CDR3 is TGTGCCAGCAGTCCTGAGGGGGGGTGGCAGCCCCAGCATTTT.

This CDR3 is CASSLTGTDNSGNTIYF. The CDR3 DNA sequence: TGTGCCAGCTCACTAACCGGGACAGACAACTCTGGAAACACCATATATTTT. This rearrangement joins TRBV18 to TRBJ1-3; 7 bases line up with TRBD1. CDR3 length: 17 amino acids. V lost 4 bases to trimming and J lost 0 bases; unmatched junction nucleotides: 9. Germline CDR1 reads KGHSH; CDR2 reads LQKENI.

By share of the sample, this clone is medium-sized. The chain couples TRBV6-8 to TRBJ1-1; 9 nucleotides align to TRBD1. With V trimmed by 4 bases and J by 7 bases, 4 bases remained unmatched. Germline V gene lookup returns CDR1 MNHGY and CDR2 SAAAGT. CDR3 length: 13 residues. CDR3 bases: TGTGCCAGCAGTTCTAAGACAGGGGGTGAAGCTTTCTTT. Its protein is CASSSKTGGEAFF.

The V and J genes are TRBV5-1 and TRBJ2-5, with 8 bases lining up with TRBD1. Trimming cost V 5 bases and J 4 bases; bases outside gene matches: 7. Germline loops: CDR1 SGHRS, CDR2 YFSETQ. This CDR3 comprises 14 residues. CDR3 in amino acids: CASRHDRGRETQYF. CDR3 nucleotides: TGCGCCAGCAGGCATGACAGGGGAAGAGAGACCCAGTACTTC.

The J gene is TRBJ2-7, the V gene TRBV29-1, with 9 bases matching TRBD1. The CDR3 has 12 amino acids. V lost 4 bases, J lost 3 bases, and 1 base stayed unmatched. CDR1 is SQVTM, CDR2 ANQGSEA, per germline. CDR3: CSVGDRDYEQYF. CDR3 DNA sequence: TGCAGCGTTGGGGACAGGGACTACGAGCAGTACTTC.

CDR3 nucleotide sequence: TGTGCTAGTGCCCTCGTTTATAACGAGCAGTACTTC. Translated: CASALVYNEQYF. The chain uses TRBV12-5 and TRBJ2-7; D ambiguous. The germline V gene has CDR1 LGHNT and CDR2 FRNRAP. The CDR3 spans 12 residues. Trimming took 7 bases from V and 5 from J, leaving 12 bases between them.